These 29 T cell receptor beta chains were all obtained from the same sample, sequenced in a study of control samples from healthy donors and cancer patients. Sequenced by immunoSEQ multiplex PCR; TCRdb stores in-frame clones only, minus some. The data hold some 130,000 clones, with around nine tenths observed a single time. Sequenced sample: blood. These TCRs come from a woman aged 25 to 39 in good health.

The chain carries TRBV5-1 and TRBJ2-7; D is unclear. V shed 7 bases and J shed 3 bases, with 17 bases lying between them. Germline V gene sequence: CDR1 SGHRS, CDR2 YFSETQ. This CDR3 is built from 14 residues. CDR3 bases: TGCGCCAGCCGCCTGAGAGAAGGTATCTACGAGCAGTACTTC. Residues: CASRLREGIYEQYF. The complete variable domain, with remaining parts taken from reference TRBV5-1 and TRBJ2-7, reads KAGVTQTPRYLIKTRGQQVTLSCSPISGHRSVSWYQQTPGQGLQFLFEYFSETQRNKGNFPGRFSGRQFSNSRSEMNVSTLELGDSALYLCASRLREGIYEQYFGPGTRLTVT.

The table lists this clone with a count of one. This chain connects TRBV7-9 to TRBJ1-3; D call uncertain. This CDR3 is built from 15 residues. Trimming stripped 3 bases from V and 0 bases from J, with 9 bases between. Germline V gene lookup returns CDR1 SEHNR and CDR2 FQNEAQ (reference sequence). CDR3 amino acids: CASSFRVVSGNTIYF. CDR3 nucleotides: TGTGCCAGCAGCTTTCGGGTCGTCTCTGGAAACACCATATATTTT.

The gene calls are TRBV13 and TRBJ2-3; 8 nucleotides align to TRBD2. The J segment lost 10 bases and the V segment lost 6 bases, leaving 6 bases of the junction unmatched. Per the germline V gene, CDR1 is PRHDT and CDR2 is FYEKMQ (reference sequence). This CDR3 is built from 12 residues. The CDR3 here is CASSLSGNSQYF. DNA of the CDR3: TGTGCCAGCAGTCTTAGCGGGAATTCGCAGTATTTT.

The genes are TRBV5-4 and TRBJ1-5; TRBD1 aligns across 8 bases. Germline CDR1 reads SGHNT; CDR2 reads YYREEE (reference sequence). V lost 0 bases and J lost 2; bases outside the gene matches: 1. The CDR3 sequence is 15 residues long. In nucleotides, the CDR3 is TGTGCCAGCAGCTTGGGGGGACAGGGCAATCAGCCCCAGCATTTT. As protein: CASSLGGQGNQPQHF.

CDR3 sequence reads: CASSDFGANPYEQYF. In nucleotides, the CDR3 is TGTGCCAGCAGTGATTTTGGGGCCAATCCCTACGAGCAGTACTTC. The rearrangement links TRBV2 to TRBJ2-7; perhaps TRBD1 as D (5 bases). The CDR3 totals 15 residues. Germline V CDR1 and CDR2: SNHLY, FYNNEI. Trimming cost V 3 bases and J 2 bases, with 14 bases left between them.

J is TRBJ1-2 and V is TRBV2; weak D call: TRBD1 (5 bases). The CDR3 runs 13 residues. The germline V gene has CDR1 SNHLY and CDR2 FYNNEI. Trimming took 7 bases from V and 7 from J, leaving 16 bases between them. DNA of the CDR3: TGTGCCAGCACCCAAGGGGTTAGTAGTGGCTACACCTTC. Protein: CASTQGVSSGYTF.

V is TRBV2 and J is TRBJ1-1, with unresolved D. CDR1 and CDR2 from the germline V gene are SNHLY and FYNNEI. The V and J ends lost 4 bases and 1 base respectively, with 10 bases between them. The CDR3 runs 14 residues. The CDR3 nucleotides read TGTGCCAGCAGTGCTTCCGGACGGAACACTGAAGCTTTCTTT. Translation: CASSASGRNTEAFF.

Here the CDR3 reads CASSQGVGGETQYF. The DNA of the CDR3 is TGCGCCAGCAGCCAAGGGGTCGGGGGGGAGACCCAGTACTTC. The rearrangement links TRBV4-1 to TRBJ2-5, with TRBD2 matching 7 bases. The CDR3 has 14 residues. V lost 1 base and J lost 5; bases outside the gene matches: 4. In germline, CDR1 is MGHRA, CDR2 YSYEKL.

This sequence joins TRBV6-5 and TRBJ1-1; 7 bases match TRBD1. In germline, CDR1 is MNHEY, CDR2 SVGAGI. The V and J ends lost 5 bases and 4 bases, in that order; junction bases with no gene match: 1. CDR3 length equals 12 residues. CDR3 coding DNA: TGTGCCAGCAGTCACAGGGGCACTGAAGCTTTCTTT. Translated: CASSHRGTEAFF.

In regard to this clone: Within the sample, other DNA sequences also encode this same CDR3. The V gene is TRBV3-1 (or the pseudogene TRBV3-2), the J gene TRBJ2-7, with TRBD2 as a possible D gene (6 bases). The CDR3 covers 16 residues. CDR1 and CDR2 from the germline V gene are LGHDT and YNNKEL (reference sequence). V was pared by 1 base and J by 5 bases, with 18 bases between. The CDR3 DNA sequence: TGTGCCAGCAGCCAAGTCAACAGCGGGTCGGCAGACGAGCAGTACTTC. It is translated as CASSQVNSGSADEQYF.

DNA for the CDR3: TGCGCCAGCAGTGAGACTAGCGGGAGAAGGAATGAGCAGTTCTTC. Translating it yields CASSETSGRRNEQFF. The rearrangement uses TRBV10-1 and TRBJ2-1, with TRBD2 matching over 11 bases. The CDR3 length is 15 residues. Germline loops: CDR1 WNHNN, CDR2 SYGVQD (reference sequence). V gave up 2 bases and J gave up 7 bases; unmatched junction bases: 4.

By share, this clone counts as large (0.1 to 1%). The genes are TRBV5-1 and TRBJ2-2; D perhaps matches TRBD1 (7 bases). This CDR3 comprises 14 residues. V shed 9 bases and J shed 4 bases, with 16 bases lying between them. Germline V CDR1 and CDR2: SGHRS, YFSETQ. The CDR3 DNA follows: TGCGCCACCCGTTCGGGGGACAGCACCGGGGAGCTGTTTTTT. This gives the protein CATRSGDSTGELFF. The complete variable domain, with remaining parts taken from reference TRBV5-1 and TRBJ2-2, reads KAGVTQTPRYLIKTRGQQVTLSCSPISGHRSVSWYQQTPGQGLQFLFEYFSETQRNKGNFPGRFSGRQFSNSRSEMNVSTLELGDSALYLCATRSGDSTGELFFGEGSRLTVL.

V gene TRBV2 combines with J gene TRBJ2-7; D is perhaps TRBD2 (6 bases). The CDR3 totals 14 residues. Germline CDR1 reads SNHLY; CDR2 reads FYNNEI. The V end was cut by 7 bases, the J end by 1 base, with 14 bases between. The CDR3 DNA is TGTGCCAGCACACTAGCCGAAGCTTCCTACGAGCAGTACTTC. It is translated as CASTLAEASYEQYF.

The chain combines TRBV6-6 with TRBJ2-2; the match to TRBD2 covers 7 bases. V shed 4 bases, J shed 7 bases, and the junction held 12 bases outside the gene matches. The CDR3 is made up of 16 amino acids. The germline CDR1 and CDR2 sequences are MNHNY and SVGAGI (reference sequence). For the CDR3, the DNA is TGTGCCAGCAGTTGGCGGGGCGGGAGAAATGGCGGGGAGCTGTTTTTT. Residues: CASSWRGGRNGGELFF.

The chain recombines TRBV12-3 or TRBV12-4 with TRBJ1-3; no clear D. CDR3 length equals 13 residues. The V gene lost 3 bases and the J gene lost 2 bases, with 5 bases spanning the gap. The CDR3 nucleotides are TGTGCCAGCAGTTTGGATACTGGAAACACCATATATTTT. Amino acids: CASSLDTGNTIYF.

The CDR3 DNA reads as TGTGCCAGCAGTTTTCAGCCCTACACCTTC. This codes for CASSFQPYTF. The genes are TRBV27 and TRBJ1-2; D is ambiguous. CDR3 length: 10 residues. Germline lookup yields CDR1 MNHEY and CDR2 SMNVEV (reference sequence). V was cut by 3 bases and J by 10 bases, with 6 bases left in between.

The J gene is TRBJ1-1, the V gene TRBV7-3; no firm D call. Germline lookup yields CDR1 SGHTA and CDR2 FQGTGA. The CDR3 is 14 amino acids. The V and J ends lost 2 bases and 2 bases respectively, with 9 bases between them. In DNA, the CDR3 is TGTGCCAGCAGCTTAGACCATACTAACACTGAAGCTTTCTTT. Protein product: CASSLDHTNTEAFF.

Here the CDR3 reads CASNKEGFSPSGELFF. CDR3 coding DNA: TGTGCCAGCAACAAGGAGGGTTTCAGTCCATCCGGGGAGCTGTTTTTT. The chain combines TRBV11-2 with TRBJ2-2, with D maybe TRBD2 (6 bases). CDR1 SGHAT and CDR2 FQNNGV come from the germline V gene. V lost 7 bases and J lost 6, with 21 bases in between. The CDR3 is made up of 16 amino acids.

J is TRBJ2-3 and V is TRBV6-4, with 11 bases aligning to TRBD2. The CDR3 has 15 residues. With V trimmed by 3 bases and J by 2 bases, 1 base remained unmatched. The germline gives CDR1 MRHNA, CDR2 SNTAGT. The CDR3 DNA is TGTGCCAGCAGTGATAGCGGGAGGGCCACAGATACGCAGTATTTT. Translation gives CASSDSGRATDTQYF.

The chain carries TRBV3-1 (or the pseudogene TRBV3-2) and TRBJ2-7, with D perhaps matching TRBD2 (6 bases). V lost 0 bases, J lost 5 bases, and 14 bases lay in between. This CDR3 contains 15 residues. Germline V CDR1 and CDR2: LGHDT, YNNKEL (reference sequence). This chain's CDR3 is CASSQDASGGHEQYF. CDR3 in DNA: TGTGCCAGCAGCCAAGATGCATCCGGGGGTCACGAGCAGTACTTC.

The V gene is TRBV18, the J gene TRBJ2-3; TRBD1 agrees at 8 bases. Germline CDR1 is KGHSH and CDR2 is LQKENI. Trimming at V came to 5 bases and at J to 7 bases, leaving 8 bases not matched to a gene. The CDR3 runs to 14 residues. The CDR3 reads CASSAGQGTYTQYF. The CDR3 DNA reads as TGTGCCAGCTCAGCCGGACAGGGTACATATACGCAGTATTTT. The entire variable domain, with the rest obtained from reference TRBV18 and TRBJ2-3, is as follows: NAGVMQNPRHLVRRRGQEARLRCSPMKGHSHVYWYRQLPEEGLKFMVYLQKENIIDESGMPKERFSAEFPKEGPSILRIQQVVRGDSAAYFCASSAGQGTYTQYFGPGTRLTVL.

The chain joins TRBV5-4 to TRBJ2-7; tentatively, D is TRBD1 or TRBD2 (5 bases each). Germline assignment: CDR1 SGHNT and CDR2 YYREEE (reference sequence). The CDR3 is 14 amino acids. V dropped 0 bases and J dropped 7 bases, with 14 bases sitting between them. CDR3 nucleotides: TGTGCCAGCAGCTTGGTGGGACCCCTGCGGGAGCAGTACTTC. Protein sequence: CASSLVGPLREQYF. The whole variable domain, remainder taken from reference TRBV5-4 and TRBJ2-7, is ETGVTQSPTHLIKTRGQQVTLRCSSQSGHNTVSWYQQALGQGPQFIFQYYREEENGRGNFPPRFSGLQFPNYSSELNVNALELDDSALYLCASSLVGPLREQYFGPGTRLTVT.

The V and J genes are TRBV7-2 and TRBJ2-7, with 8 nucleotides matching TRBD2. Germline V lookup: CDR1 SGHTA, CDR2 FQGNSA. Trimming cost V 3 bases and J 1 base; bases outside gene matches: 5. The CDR3 consists of 15 residues. The CDR3 reads CASSLRAGGSYEQYF. The CDR3 coding sequence is TGTGCCAGCAGCTTGAGGGCGGGAGGATCCTACGAGCAGTACTTC.

J is TRBJ2-3 and V is TRBV5-1, with D possibly called TRBD1 or TRBD2 (5 bases each). The germline gives CDR1 SGHRS, CDR2 YFSETQ. V was clipped by 5 bases and J by 3 bases, with 10 bases between them. The CDR3 sequence is 13 residues long. The CDR3 DNA reads TGCGCCAGCAGGGGGGATAAGACAGATACGCAGTATTTT. This codes for CASRGDKTDTQYF.

There are a few counts of this clone. This rearrangement joins TRBV19 to TRBJ2-7; a weak D match, TRBD1 (6 bases). CDR3 length: 15 amino acids. Germline V gene sequence: CDR1 LNHDA, CDR2 SQIVND (reference sequence). V dropped 4 bases and J dropped 2 bases, with 15 bases sitting between them. The CDR3 spells CASSNVVRDTYEQYF. As DNA, the CDR3 is TGTGCCAGTAGTAATGTTGTCCGGGACACCTACGAGCAGTACTTC.

The chain recombines TRBV11-1 with TRBJ2-1, with TRBD2 matching 15 bases. The CDR3 sequence is 16 residues long. From germline, CDR1 is SGHAT and CDR2 FQDESV (reference sequence). The trim removed 4 bases at V and 6 bases at J, leaving 4 bases unmatched. In nucleotides, the CDR3 is TGTGCCAGCAGCTCCGGACTAGCGGGAGGGATCAATGAGCAGTTCTTC. This gives the protein CASSSGLAGGINEQFF.

The chain combines TRBV5-1 with TRBJ2-1, with no clear D. Between the trimmed V and J ends, which lost 4 bases and 0 bases, there was a span of 5 bases. Per the germline V gene, CDR1 is SGHRS and CDR2 is YFSETQ. The length of the CDR3 is 13 residues. The CDR3 sequence: CASSESSYNEQFF. The CDR3 nucleotides are TGCGCCAGCAGCGAAAGCTCCTACAATGAGCAGTTCTTC.

The V call is TRBV19, the J call TRBJ1-6; no clear D. The germline V gene has CDR1 LNHDA and CDR2 SQIVND (reference sequence). This CDR3 contains 15 residues. The V end was cut by 6 bases, the J end by 7 bases, with 16 bases between. CDR3 sequence reads: CASSPAETENSPLHF. The CDR3 region has the DNA TGTGCCAGTAGCCCCGCTGAAACCGAAAATTCACCCCTCCACTTT.

V usage is TRBV27 and J usage is TRBJ2-4; D unresolved. The length of the CDR3 is 15 residues. Germline V CDR1 and CDR2: MNHEY, SMNVEV (reference sequence). CDR3 loop: CVPRIHLYAKNIQYF. The DNA of the CDR3 is TGTGTCCCCCGAATTCATTTGTATGCCAAAAACATTCAGTACTTC.